This TCR beta chain comes out of a study of OX40 agonist ivuxolimab in advanced cancers. The CDR3 spans 13 residues. Germline loops: CDR1 LGHNA, CDR2 YSLEER. V was trimmed by 0 bases and J by 5 bases, leaving 8 bases between them. The table came from immunoSEQ multiplex PCR; TCRdb's copy has only in-frame clones and leaves some out. The sample lists 75,000 to 100,000 clones; about 90% were seen once. The sample consisted of CD4+ or CD8+ T cells sorted from blood, taken in a trial of the OX40 agonist ivuxolimab. The chain couples TRBV4-3 to TRBJ2-7; D is unclear. This clonotype originated in an adult with an advanced solid tumor such as melanoma, head and neck, liver or kidney cancer. The CDR3 DNA is TGCGCCAGCAGCCAAGATCGGCGCCACGAGCAGTACTTC. Translation gives CASSQDRRHEQYF.